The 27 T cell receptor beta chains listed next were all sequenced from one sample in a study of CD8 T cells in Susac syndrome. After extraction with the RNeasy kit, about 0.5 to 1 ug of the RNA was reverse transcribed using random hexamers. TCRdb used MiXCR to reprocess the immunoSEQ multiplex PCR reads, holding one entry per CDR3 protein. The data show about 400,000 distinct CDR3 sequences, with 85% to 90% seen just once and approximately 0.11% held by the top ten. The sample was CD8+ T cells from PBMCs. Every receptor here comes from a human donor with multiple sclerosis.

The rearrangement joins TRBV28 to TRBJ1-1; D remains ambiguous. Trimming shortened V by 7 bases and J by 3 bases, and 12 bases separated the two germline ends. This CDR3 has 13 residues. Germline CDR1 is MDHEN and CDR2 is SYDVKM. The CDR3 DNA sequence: TGTGCCAGCACGTCAGCGGGATACACTGAAGCTTTCTTT. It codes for CASTSAGYTEAFF.

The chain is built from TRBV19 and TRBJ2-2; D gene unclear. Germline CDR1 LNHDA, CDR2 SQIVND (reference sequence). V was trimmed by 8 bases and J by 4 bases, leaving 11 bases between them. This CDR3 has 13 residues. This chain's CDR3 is CASEEYPTGELFF. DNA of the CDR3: TGTGCCAGTGAAGAGTATCCCACCGGGGAGCTGTTTTTT.

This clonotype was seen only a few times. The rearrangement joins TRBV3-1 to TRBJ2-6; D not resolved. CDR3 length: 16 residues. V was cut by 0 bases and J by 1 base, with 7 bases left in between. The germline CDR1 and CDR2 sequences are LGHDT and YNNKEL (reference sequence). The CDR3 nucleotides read TGTGCCAGCAGCCAAGATGGTGGATCTGGGGCCAACGTCCTGACTTTC. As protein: CASSQDGGSGANVLTF.

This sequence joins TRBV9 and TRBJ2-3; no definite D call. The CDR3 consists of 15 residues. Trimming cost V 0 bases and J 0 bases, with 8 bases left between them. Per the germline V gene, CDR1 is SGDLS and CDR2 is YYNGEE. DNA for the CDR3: TGTGCCAGCAGCGTAGTAACAGAGAGCACAGATACGCAGTATTTT. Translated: CASSVVTESTDTQYF. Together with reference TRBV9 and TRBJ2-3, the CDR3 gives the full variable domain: DSGVTQTPKHLITATGQRVTLRCSPRSGDLSVYWYQQSLDQGLQFLIQYYNGEERAKGNILERFSAQQFPDLHSELNLSSLELGDSALYFCASSVVTESTDTQYFGPGTRLTVL.

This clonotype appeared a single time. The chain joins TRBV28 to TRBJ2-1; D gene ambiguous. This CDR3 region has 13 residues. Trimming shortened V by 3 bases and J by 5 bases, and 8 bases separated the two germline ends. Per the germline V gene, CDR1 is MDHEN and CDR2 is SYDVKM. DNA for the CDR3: TGTGCCAGCAGTTTTGTGAGCGACAATGAGCAGTTCTTC. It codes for CASSFVSDNEQFF.

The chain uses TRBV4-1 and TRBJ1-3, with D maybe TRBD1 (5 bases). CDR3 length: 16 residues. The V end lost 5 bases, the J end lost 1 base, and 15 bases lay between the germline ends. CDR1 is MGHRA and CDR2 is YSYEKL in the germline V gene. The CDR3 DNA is TGCGCCAGCAGCGACACCCCGGGACTTTCTGGAAACACCATATATTTT. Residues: CASSDTPGLSGNTIYF.

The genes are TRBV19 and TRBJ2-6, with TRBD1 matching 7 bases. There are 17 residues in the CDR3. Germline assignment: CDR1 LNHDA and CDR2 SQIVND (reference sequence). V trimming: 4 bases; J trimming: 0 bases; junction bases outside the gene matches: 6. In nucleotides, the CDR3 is TGTGCCAGTAGTAGAACAGGGGAAAGCTCTGGGGCCAACGTCCTGACTTTC. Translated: CASSRTGESSGANVLTF.

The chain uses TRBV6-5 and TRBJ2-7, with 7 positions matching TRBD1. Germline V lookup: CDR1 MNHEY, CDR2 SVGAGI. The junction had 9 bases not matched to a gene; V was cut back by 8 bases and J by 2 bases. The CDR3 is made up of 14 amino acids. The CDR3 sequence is CASWDSGTTYEQYF. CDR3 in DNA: TGTGCCAGCTGGGACAGCGGAACTACCTACGAGCAGTACTTC.

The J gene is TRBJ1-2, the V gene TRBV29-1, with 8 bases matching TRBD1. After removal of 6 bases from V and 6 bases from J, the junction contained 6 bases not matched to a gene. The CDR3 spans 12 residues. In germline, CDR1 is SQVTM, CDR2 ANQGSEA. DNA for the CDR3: TGCAGCGTCGATGGACAGGGCCATGGCTACACCTTC. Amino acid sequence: CSVDGQGHGYTF.

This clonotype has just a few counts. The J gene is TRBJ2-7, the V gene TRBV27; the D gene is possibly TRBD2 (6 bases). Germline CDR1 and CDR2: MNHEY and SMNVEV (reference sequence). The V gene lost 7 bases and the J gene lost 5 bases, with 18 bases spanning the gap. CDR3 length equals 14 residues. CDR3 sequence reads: CASKPEGHPHEQYF. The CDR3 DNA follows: TGTGCCAGCAAACCGGAGGGCCATCCCCACGAGCAGTACTTC.

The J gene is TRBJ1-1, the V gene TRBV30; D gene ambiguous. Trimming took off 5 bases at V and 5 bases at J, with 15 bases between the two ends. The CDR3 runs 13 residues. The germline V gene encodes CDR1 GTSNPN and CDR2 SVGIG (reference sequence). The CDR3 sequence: CAWEAGGRTEAFF. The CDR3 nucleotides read TGTGCCTGGGAGGCGGGAGGGCGAACTGAAGCTTTCTTT.

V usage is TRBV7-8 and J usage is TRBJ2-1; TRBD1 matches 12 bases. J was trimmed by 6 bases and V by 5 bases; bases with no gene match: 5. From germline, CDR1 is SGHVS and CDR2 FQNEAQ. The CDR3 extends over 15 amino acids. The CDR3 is CASSHRDRGLNEQFF. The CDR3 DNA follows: TGTGCCAGCAGCCACCGGGACAGGGGGCTCAATGAGCAGTTCTTC.

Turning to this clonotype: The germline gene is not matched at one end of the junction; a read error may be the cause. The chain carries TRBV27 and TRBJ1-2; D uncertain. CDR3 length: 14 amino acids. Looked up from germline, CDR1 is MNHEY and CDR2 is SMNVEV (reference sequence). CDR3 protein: CASSLSDRLGGCTF. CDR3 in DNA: TGTGCCAGCAGTTTATCGGATAGGCTCGGTGGCTGCACCTTC.

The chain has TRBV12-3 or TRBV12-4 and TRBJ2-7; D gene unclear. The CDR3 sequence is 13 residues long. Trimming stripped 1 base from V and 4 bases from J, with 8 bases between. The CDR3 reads CASSLVGRYEQYF. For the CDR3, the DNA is TGTGCCAGCAGTTTAGTTGGGCGGTACGAGCAGTACTTC.

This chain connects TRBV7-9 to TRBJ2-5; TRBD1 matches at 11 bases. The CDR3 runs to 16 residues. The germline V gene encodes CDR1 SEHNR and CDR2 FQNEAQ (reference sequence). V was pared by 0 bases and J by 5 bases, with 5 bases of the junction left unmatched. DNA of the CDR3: TGTGCCAGCAGCTTAGCGCCTGGACAGGGGGCGGAGACCCAGTACTTC. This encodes CASSLAPGQGAETQYF.

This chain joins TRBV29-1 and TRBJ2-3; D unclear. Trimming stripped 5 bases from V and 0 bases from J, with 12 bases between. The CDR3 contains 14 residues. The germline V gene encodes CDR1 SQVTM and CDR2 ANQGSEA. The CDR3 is CSVNNGASTDTQYF. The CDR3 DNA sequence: TGCAGCGTTAATAACGGAGCCAGCACAGATACGCAGTATTTT.

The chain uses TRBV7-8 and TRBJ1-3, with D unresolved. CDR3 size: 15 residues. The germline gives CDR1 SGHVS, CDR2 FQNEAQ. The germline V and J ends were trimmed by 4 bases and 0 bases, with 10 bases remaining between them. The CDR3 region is CASSYGRSSGNTIYF. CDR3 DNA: TGTGCCAGCAGCTACGGACGGAGCTCTGGAAACACCATATATTTT.

The chain's CDR3 is CAWTPGQLTTDTQYF. CDR3 in DNA: TGTGCCTGGACTCCGGGACAGCTAACCACAGATACGCAGTATTTT. This chain joins TRBV30 and TRBJ2-3; 7 bases map to TRBD1. V shed 4 bases, J shed 2 bases, and the junction held 9 bases outside the gene matches. This CDR3 region has 15 residues. Germline V lookup: CDR1 GTSNPN, CDR2 SVGIG (reference sequence).

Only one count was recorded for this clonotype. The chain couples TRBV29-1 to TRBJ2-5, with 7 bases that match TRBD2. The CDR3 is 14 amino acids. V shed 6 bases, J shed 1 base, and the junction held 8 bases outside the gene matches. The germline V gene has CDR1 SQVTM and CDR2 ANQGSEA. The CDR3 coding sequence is TGCAGCGTGGACGGCGGGGAGGGCCAAGAGACCCAGTACTTC. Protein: CSVDGGEGQETQYF.

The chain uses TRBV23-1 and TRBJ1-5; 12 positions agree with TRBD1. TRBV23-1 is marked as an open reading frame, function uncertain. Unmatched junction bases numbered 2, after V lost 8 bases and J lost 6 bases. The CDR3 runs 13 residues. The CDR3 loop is CASGDRGRQPQHF. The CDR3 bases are TGCGCCAGCGGGGACAGGGGGCGTCAGCCCCAGCATTTT.

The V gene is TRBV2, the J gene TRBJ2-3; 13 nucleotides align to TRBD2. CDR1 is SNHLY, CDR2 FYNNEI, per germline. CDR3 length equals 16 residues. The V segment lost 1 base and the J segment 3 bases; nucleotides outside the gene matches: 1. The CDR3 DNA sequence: TGTGCCAGCAGTGAAGGGACTAGCGGGGGAACAGATACGCAGTATTTT. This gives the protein CASSEGTSGGTDTQYF.

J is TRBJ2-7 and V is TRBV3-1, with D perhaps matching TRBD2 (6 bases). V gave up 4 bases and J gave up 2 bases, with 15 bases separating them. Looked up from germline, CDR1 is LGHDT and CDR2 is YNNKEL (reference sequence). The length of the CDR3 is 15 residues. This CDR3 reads CASSLRTGVPYEQYF. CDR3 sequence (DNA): TGTGCCAGCAGCCTACGGACGGGGGTACCCTACGAGCAGTACTTC.

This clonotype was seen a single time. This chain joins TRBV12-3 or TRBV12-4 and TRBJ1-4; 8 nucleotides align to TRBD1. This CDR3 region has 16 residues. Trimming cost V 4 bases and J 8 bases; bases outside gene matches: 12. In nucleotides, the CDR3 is TGTGCCAGCAGTTCGGACAGGGCTGGGGAATACGAAAAACTGTTTTTT. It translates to CASSSDRAGEYEKLFF.

The CDR3 spells CAISLDRSSYNEQFF. The CDR3 nucleotides are TGTGCCATCAGTCTAGACAGAAGCTCCTACAATGAGCAGTTCTTC. This chain uses TRBV10-3 with TRBJ2-1, with D tentatively TRBD1 (5 bases). V was clipped by 5 bases and J by 0 bases, with 11 bases between them. This CDR3 has 15 amino acids. The germline gives CDR1 ENHRY, CDR2 SYGVKD.

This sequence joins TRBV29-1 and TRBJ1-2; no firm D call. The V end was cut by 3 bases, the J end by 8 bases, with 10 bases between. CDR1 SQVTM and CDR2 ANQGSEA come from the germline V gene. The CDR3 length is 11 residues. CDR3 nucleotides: TGCAGCGTTGACTTACGGGCCGGCTACACCTTC. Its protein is CSVDLRAGYTF.

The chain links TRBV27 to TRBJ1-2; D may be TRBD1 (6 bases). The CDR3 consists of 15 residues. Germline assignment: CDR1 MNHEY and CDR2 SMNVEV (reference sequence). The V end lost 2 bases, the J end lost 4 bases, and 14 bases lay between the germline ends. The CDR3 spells CASSLRGGSLYGYTF. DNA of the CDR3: TGTGCCAGCAGTTTAAGGGGGGGATCGCTCTATGGCTACACCTTC.

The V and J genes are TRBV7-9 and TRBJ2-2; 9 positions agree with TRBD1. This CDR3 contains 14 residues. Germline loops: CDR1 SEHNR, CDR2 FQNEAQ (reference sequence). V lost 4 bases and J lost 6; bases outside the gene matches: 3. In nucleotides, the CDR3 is TGTGCCAGCAGCTCAGGACAGGGGCCCGGGGAGCTGTTTTTT. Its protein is CASSSGQGPGELFF.